Shown below are 32 T cell receptor beta chains from a single sample sequenced in a study of T cells after somatic rescue of genetic block. This table comes from immunoSEQ multiplex PCR, and its TCRdb copy is limited to in-frame clones, with some not included. This sample yields under 150,000 clones, of which about 89% are seen a single time; over 1.1% belongs to the top ten. The sequencing sample was made of peripheral blood mononuclear cells (PBMCs). The source of these receptors is a young woman.

This chain links TRBV19 with TRBJ1-1; D might be TRBD1 (5 bases). V was trimmed by 9 bases and J by 1 base, leaving 12 bases between them. From germline, CDR1 is LNHDA and CDR2 SQIVND (reference sequence). The CDR3 consists of 13 residues. The CDR3 spells CASLGGWNTEAFF. The CDR3 DNA reads as TGTGCCAGCTTGGGGGGGTGGAACACTGAAGCTTTCTTT.

The rearrangement uses TRBV7-8 and TRBJ2-3, with 10 bases matching TRBD2. This CDR3 is 16 amino acids long. Germline CDR1 SGHVS, CDR2 FQNEAQ. With 1 base clipped from V and 1 base from J, the junction kept 2 bases outside the gene matches. CDR3 DNA sequence: TGTGCCAGCAGCTTAGGGCTAGCGGGGGGCACAGATACGCAGTATTTT. Translation: CASSLGLAGGTDTQYF.

V is TRBV6-6 and J is TRBJ2-5; 7 bases are shared with TRBD2. Germline V gene lookup returns CDR1 MNHNY and CDR2 SVGAGI (reference sequence). CDR3 length: 13 residues. The V segment lost 8 bases and the J segment 5 bases; nucleotides outside the gene matches: 8. The CDR3 DNA reads TGTGCCAGCCTAGCCAGCGGGGCGGAGACCCAGTACTTC. Encoded protein: CASLASGAETQYF.

J is TRBJ1-2 and V is TRBV4-2; unclear D gene. The CDR3 sequence is 12 residues long. Trimming removed 0 bases at V and 3 bases at J, with 2 bases between. Germline CDR1 LGHNA, CDR2 YNFKEQ. The CDR3 nucleotides are TGTGCCAGCAGCCAAGAAGACTATGGCTACACCTTC. Translated: CASSQEDYGYTF.

This clone was seen once. The J gene is TRBJ2-7, the V gene TRBV5-4; D unclear. Trimming left V 4 bases short and J 2 bases short, with 13 bases between. The CDR3 runs 14 residues. Looked up from germline, CDR1 is SGHNT and CDR2 is YYREEE (reference sequence). CDR3 sequence reads: CASSTQTQTYEQYF. The DNA of the CDR3 is TGTGCCAGCAGCACCCAGACGCAGACCTACGAGCAGTACTTC. Full variable domain (outside the CDR3, taken from reference TRBV5-4 and TRBJ2-7): ETGVTQSPTHLIKTRGQQVTLRCSSQSGHNTVSWYQQALGQGPQFIFQYYREEENGRGNFPPRFSGLQFPNYSSELNVNALELDDSALYLCASSTQTQTYEQYFGPGTRLTVT.

CDR3 sequence: CASSYSDSYEQYF. CDR3 bases: TGTGCCAGCAGTTACTCCGACTCCTACGAGCAGTACTTC. This chain links TRBV6-6 with TRBJ2-7; no definite D call. The CDR3 runs 13 residues. V lost 0 bases and J lost 0, with 3 bases in between. CDR1 is MNHNY, CDR2 SVGAGI, per germline (reference sequence).

This clone was observed a few times. V gene TRBV19 combines with J gene TRBJ1-2; TRBD1 is a possible D gene (5 bases). With 6 bases removed from V and 5 bases from J, the gap between germline ends came to 16 bases. From germline, CDR1 is LNHDA and CDR2 SQIVND (reference sequence). The CDR3 totals 14 residues. The CDR3 sequence is CASRAGTGLYGYTF. The CDR3 DNA follows: TGTGCCAGTAGAGCAGGGACCGGCCTATATGGCTACACCTTC. Supplemented by reference TRBV19 and TRBJ1-2, the full variable domain reads DGGITQSPKYLFRKEGQNVTLSCEQNLNHDAMYWYRQDPGQGLRLIYYSQIVNDFQKGDIAEGYSVSREKKESFPLTVTSAQKNPTAFYLCASRAGTGLYGYTFGSGTRLTVV.

The chain uses TRBV9 and TRBJ1-1, with TRBD1 matching over 9 bases. Looked up from germline, CDR1 is SGDLS and CDR2 is YYNGEE. Trimming took 4 bases from V and 4 from J; bases not matched to a gene: 11. CDR3 length: 16 residues. In DNA, the CDR3 is TGTGCCAGCAGCCCCCAGGGGGGACAGGGACTCACTGAAGCTTTCTTT. Translating gives CASSPQGGQGLTEAFF.

This clone has only one observation. The chain joins TRBV5-1 to TRBJ1-1; 10 nucleotides agree with TRBD1. V lost 7 bases and J lost 4; bases outside the gene matches: 19. The length of the CDR3 is 18 residues. Germline CDR1 and CDR2: SGHRS and YFSETQ. CDR3 amino acids: CASPAPVRQGAGFTEAFF. Here the CDR3 DNA reads TGCGCCAGCCCCGCGCCCGTAAGACAGGGGGCAGGTTTCACTGAAGCTTTCTTT.

DNA of the CDR3: TGTGCCAGCAGTTCCTCCTCTGGGGCCAACGTCCTGACTTTC. Translated, it gives CASSSSSGANVLTF. V is TRBV6-6 and J is TRBJ2-6; no clear D. The V gene lost 4 bases and the J gene lost 0 bases, with 4 bases spanning the gap. Germline assignment: CDR1 MNHNY and CDR2 SVGAGI (reference sequence). The CDR3 loop spans 14 amino acids.

V gene TRBV28 combines with J gene TRBJ2-5; 7 bases are a match to TRBD2. With V trimmed by 2 bases and J by 5 bases, 14 bases remained unmatched. CDR1 is MDHEN, CDR2 SYDVKM, per germline. The CDR3 totals 17 residues. CDR3: CASSLSFLLGGKETQYF. CDR3 bases: TGTGCCAGCAGTTTAAGCTTCTTACTCGGGGGGAAGGAGACCCAGTACTTC.

The J gene is TRBJ2-2, the V gene TRBV6-1; no reliable D call. The CDR3 sequence is 14 residues long. Germline lookup yields CDR1 MNHNS and CDR2 SASEGT. Trimming removed 0 bases at V and 4 bases at J, with 6 bases between. The CDR3 spells CASSEAPLTGELFF. DNA of the CDR3: TGTGCCAGCAGTGAAGCCCCACTCACCGGGGAGCTGTTTTTT.

The rearrangement joins TRBV5-1 to TRBJ2-5; the match to TRBD1 covers 7 bases. Judging by the DNA end, TRBJ2-7 fits better; the J call may be wrong. CDR3 length: 13 amino acids. Germline V lookup: CDR1 SGHRS, CDR2 YFSETQ. CDR3 protein: CASSFGQAYEQYF. Written as DNA, the CDR3 is TGCGCCAGCAGCTTCGGACAGGCCTACGAGCAGTACTTC.

V is TRBV4-1 and J is TRBJ1-4; maybe TRBD1 (5 bases). Trimming took off 4 bases at V and 4 bases at J, with 10 bases between the two ends. The CDR3 is 14 amino acids. Germline V lookup: CDR1 MGHRA, CDR2 YSYEKL. The CDR3 protein is CASSLRDGNEKLFF. The CDR3 coding sequence is TGCGCCAGCAGCCTCCGGGACGGTAATGAAAAACTGTTTTTT.

V is TRBV6-1 and J is TRBJ2-2; no clear D gene. Trimming left V 4 bases short and J 7 bases short, with 10 bases between. The CDR3 contains 13 residues. Germline CDR1 reads MNHNS; CDR2 reads SASEGT. CDR3 amino acids: CASSVLLSGELFF. CDR3 in DNA: TGTGCCAGCAGTGTACTCTTAAGCGGGGAGCTGTTTTTT.

V usage is TRBV30 and J usage is TRBJ1-2; TRBD1 matches at 8 bases. Looked up from germline, CDR1 is GTSNPN and CDR2 is SVGIG (reference sequence). V dropped 3 bases and J dropped 4; count of bases not matched to a gene: 4. CDR3 size: 13 residues. The CDR3 DNA reads as TGTGCCTGGAGCGCTGACAGGGGCTATGGCTACACCTTC. Protein product: CAWSADRGYGYTF. The complete variable domain, with remaining parts taken from reference TRBV30 and TRBJ1-2, reads SQTIHQWPATLVQPVGSPLSLECTVEGTSNPNLYWYRQAAGRGLQLLFYSVGIGQISSEVPQNLSASRPQDRQFILSSKKLLLSDSGFYLCAWSADRGYGYTFGSGTRLTVV.

The V call is TRBV4-3, the J call TRBJ1-4, with a tentative D call TRBD1 (6 bases). CDR1 is LGHNA and CDR2 is YSLEER in the germline V gene. This CDR3 contains 16 residues. Trimming pared 0 bases from V and 6 bases from J, leaving 14 bases between. The CDR3 coding sequence is TGCGCCAGCAGCCAAGAGGGGTGGGGGCAGGATGAAAAACTGTTTTTT. Residues: CASSQEGWGQDEKLFF.

In its sample, this clone was seen once. The chain carries TRBV5-4 and TRBJ1-2; 8 bases are a match to TRBD1. Germline lookup yields CDR1 SGHNT and CDR2 YYREEE (reference sequence). Unmatched junction bases numbered 6, after V lost 4 bases and J lost 1 base. CDR3 length: 15 amino acids. In DNA, the CDR3 is TGTGCCAGCAGCCAAGGACAGGGCGGTAACTATGGCTACACCTTC. Residues: CASSQGQGGNYGYTF.

The chain carries TRBV7-6 and TRBJ2-3, with 12 bases that match TRBD2. CDR3 length: 16 residues. With 5 bases clipped from V and 3 bases from J, the junction kept 6 bases outside the gene matches. Germline CDR1 and CDR2: SGHVS and FNYEAQ. CDR3 loop: CASSPGLAGRTDTQYF. The CDR3 DNA follows: TGTGCCAGCAGCCCAGGACTAGCGGGGCGAACAGATACGCAGTATTTT.

This clone occurred once. This rearrangement joins TRBV7-2 to TRBJ2-7; 9 bases line up with TRBD2. Trimming cost V 0 bases and J 2 bases; bases outside gene matches: 11. The germline gives CDR1 SGHTA, CDR2 FQGNSA. This CDR3 is built from 18 residues. The CDR3 loop is CASSLAISKRGAAYEQYF. CDR3 in DNA: TGTGCCAGCAGCTTAGCAATTTCGAAGCGGGGGGCCGCCTACGAGCAGTACTTC.

The chain links TRBV18 to TRBJ1-5; 8 bases fit TRBD1. The CDR3 is made up of 17 amino acids. From germline, CDR1 is KGHSH and CDR2 LQKENI. Trimming took 6 bases from V and 5 from J; bases not matched to a gene: 15. As DNA, the CDR3 is TGTGCCAGCTCCCTGACCGGGACAGGCACGGGGGATCAGCCCCAGCATTTT. Translation gives CASSLTGTGTGDQPQHF.

In its sample, this clone was seen once. The rearrangement joins TRBV15 to TRBJ2-3; TRBD2 aligns across 12 bases. Germline V lookup: CDR1 LNHNV, CDR2 YYDKDF (reference sequence). V gave up 5 bases and J gave up 4 bases; unmatched junction bases: 7. This CDR3 has 16 amino acids. CDR3 loop: CATSLSSGGAPDTQYF. The CDR3, as DNA: TGTGCCACCAGCCTTTCTAGCGGGGGGGCCCCAGATACGCAGTATTTT.

Regarding this clone: The sample holds other DNA sequences that translate to the same CDR3. The J gene is TRBJ1-1, the V gene TRBV5-1; D gene uncertain. Germline CDR1 and CDR2: SGHRS and YFSETQ. The length of the CDR3 is 14 residues. V was pared by 0 bases and J by 4 bases, with 10 bases between. The CDR3 here is CASSLALGSTEAFF. The CDR3 bases are TGCGCCAGCAGCTTGGCCCTCGGAAGCACTGAAGCTTTCTTT.

The chain carries TRBV19 and TRBJ1-2, with 9 bases lining up with TRBD1. Unmatched junction bases numbered 4, after V lost 3 bases and J lost 8 bases. Germline V gene lookup returns CDR1 LNHDA and CDR2 SQIVND (reference sequence). The CDR3 consists of 13 residues. CDR3 residues: CASSITGGYGYTF. CDR3 bases: TGTGCCAGTAGTATTACAGGGGGCTACGGCTACACCTTC.

The chain has TRBV18 and TRBJ2-6; D gene unclear. Germline CDR1 is KGHSH and CDR2 is LQKENI. The CDR3 runs 13 residues. Trimming removed 5 bases at V and 2 bases at J, with 4 bases between. CDR3 amino acids: CASSSPGANVLTF. In nucleotides, the CDR3 is TGTGCCAGCTCAAGTCCTGGGGCCAACGTCCTGACTTTC.

The rearrangement joins TRBV6-1 to TRBJ1-1; D is uncertain. The CDR3 has 13 amino acids. The germline V gene encodes CDR1 MNHNS and CDR2 SASEGT. Trimming shortened V by 7 bases and J by 0 bases, and 9 bases separated the two germline ends. The CDR3 reads CASTRVMNTEAFF. In DNA form, the CDR3 reads TGTGCCAGCACGAGGGTCATGAACACTGAAGCTTTCTTT.

There are a few counts of this clone. The chain joins TRBV6-1 to TRBJ1-6, with D unclear. In germline, CDR1 is MNHNS, CDR2 SASEGT. V shed 8 bases and J shed 0 bases, with 8 bases lying between them. The CDR3 contains 14 residues. The CDR3 loop reads CASCRSSYNSPLHF. CDR3 sequence (DNA): TGTGCCAGCTGTAGAAGCTCCTATAATTCACCCCTCCACTTT.

The chain links TRBV2 to TRBJ2-5; D assignment may be TRBD1 or TRBD2 (5 bases each). V gave up 7 bases and J gave up 2 bases, with 17 bases separating them. The germline V gene encodes CDR1 SNHLY and CDR2 FYNNEI. The CDR3 is made up of 15 amino acids. The CDR3 DNA sequence: TGTGCCAGCAATGATCGGACGGGGCTACAAGAGACCCAGTACTTC. Translation gives CASNDRTGLQETQYF.

The chain has TRBV4-1 and TRBJ2-6, with no clear D. The CDR3 covers 13 residues. The V gene lost 6 bases and the J gene lost 0 bases, with 3 bases spanning the gap. Germline loops: CDR1 MGHRA, CDR2 YSYEKL. This chain's CDR3 is CASSLSGANVLTF. In nucleotides, the CDR3 is TGCGCCAGCAGTCTCTCTGGGGCCAACGTCCTGACTTTC.

The chain joins TRBV4-2 to TRBJ2-1; TRBD1 aligns across 8 bases. The germline V gene encodes CDR1 LGHNA and CDR2 YNFKEQ. The trim removed 1 base at V and 7 bases at J, leaving 15 bases unmatched. This CDR3 comprises 18 residues. The chain's CDR3 is CASSQGGVGQGAKNEQFF. The CDR3 DNA sequence: TGTGCCAGCAGCCAAGGAGGGGTAGGGCAGGGGGCTAAAAATGAGCAGTTCTTC.

V gene TRBV7-3 combines with J gene TRBJ2-3; no definite D call. V gave up 5 bases and J gave up 6 bases, with 12 bases separating them. This CDR3 is built from 13 residues. Germline V lookup: CDR1 SGHTA, CDR2 FQGTGA. CDR3 DNA: TGTGCCAGCAGCGTTACGAGGCTCGATACGCAGTATTTT. It is translated as CASSVTRLDTQYF.

This sequence joins TRBV28 and TRBJ1-5, with 11 positions matching TRBD1. The junction had 4 bases not matched to a gene; V was cut back by 4 bases and J by 5 bases. The CDR3 loop spans 15 amino acids. From germline, CDR1 is MDHEN and CDR2 SYDVKM. DNA of the CDR3: TGTGCCAGCAGTTCCTCGGACAGGGGGCATCAGCCCCAGCATTTT. It codes for CASSSSDRGHQPQHF.